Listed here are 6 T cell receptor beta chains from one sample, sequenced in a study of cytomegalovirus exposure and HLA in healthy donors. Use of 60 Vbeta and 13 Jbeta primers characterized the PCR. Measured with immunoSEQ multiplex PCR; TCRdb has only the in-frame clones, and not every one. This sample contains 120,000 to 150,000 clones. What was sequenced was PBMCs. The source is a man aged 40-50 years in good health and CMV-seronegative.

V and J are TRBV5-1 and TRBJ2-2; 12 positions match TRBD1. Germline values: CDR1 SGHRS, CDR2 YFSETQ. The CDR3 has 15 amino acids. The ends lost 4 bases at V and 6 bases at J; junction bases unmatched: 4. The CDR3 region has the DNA TGCGCCAGCAGCCAGGGACAGGGGGCCCCCGGGGAGCTGTTTTTT. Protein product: CASSQGQGAPGELFF.

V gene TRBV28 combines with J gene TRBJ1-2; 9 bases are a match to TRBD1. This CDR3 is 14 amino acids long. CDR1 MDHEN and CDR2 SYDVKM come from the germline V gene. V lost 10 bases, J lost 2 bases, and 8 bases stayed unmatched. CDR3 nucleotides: TGTGCCACGGGCTTGGGACAGGGAAACTATGGCTACACCTTC. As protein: CATGLGQGNYGYTF.

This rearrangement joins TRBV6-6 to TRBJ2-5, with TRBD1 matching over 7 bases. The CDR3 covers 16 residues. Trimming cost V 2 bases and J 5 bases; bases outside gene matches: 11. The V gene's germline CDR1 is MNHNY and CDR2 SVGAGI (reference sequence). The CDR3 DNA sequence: TGTGCCAGCAGTTACGGCGGCAGGGGACAGAGGGAGACCCAGTACTTC. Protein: CASSYGGRGQRETQYF.

CDR3 protein: CASTFFAGRNQPQHF. Here the CDR3 DNA reads TGTGCCAGCACCTTTTTTGCGGGGCGCAATCAGCCCCAGCATTTT. The V and J genes are TRBV28 and TRBJ1-5, with TRBD1 as a possible D gene (5 bases). The germline V and J ends were trimmed by 7 bases and 2 bases, with 15 bases remaining between them. The CDR3 has 15 residues. CDR1 is MDHEN and CDR2 is SYDVKM in the germline V gene.

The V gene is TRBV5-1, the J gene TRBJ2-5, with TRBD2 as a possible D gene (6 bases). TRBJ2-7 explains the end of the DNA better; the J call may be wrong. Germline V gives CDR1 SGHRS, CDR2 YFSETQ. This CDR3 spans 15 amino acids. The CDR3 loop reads CASSLVAGPHYEQYF. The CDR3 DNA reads TGCGCCAGCAGCCTAGTGGCGGGACCCCACTACGAGCAGTACTTC.

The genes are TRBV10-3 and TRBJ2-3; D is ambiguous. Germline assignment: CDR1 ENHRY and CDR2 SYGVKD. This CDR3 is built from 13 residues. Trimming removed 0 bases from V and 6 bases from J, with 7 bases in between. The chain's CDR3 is CAISESVVDTQYF. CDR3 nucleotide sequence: TGTGCCATCAGTGAGTCGGTAGTGGATACGCAGTATTTT.